This entry lists 10 T cell receptor beta chains sequenced from one sample in a study of Ad26.COV2.S vaccination and SARS-CoV-2 variants. Described treatment: about 20 received Ad26.COV2.S at low or high dose, single or two shots; about 5 received placebo; per-sample allocation not given. Specimen acquisition occurred on day 63 following the initial vaccine or placebo injection. Measured with immunoSEQ multiplex PCR; TCRdb has only the in-frame clones, and not every one. The sample shows roughly 460,000 clones, 80% to 90% of them seen only once. The specimen comprised peripheral blood, sampled in a trial of Ad26.COV2.S vaccine versus placebo. All receptors come from a person aged 18-65 years who received the Ad26.COV2.S COVID-19 vaccine or a placebo.

The CDR3 loop is CASGKTGQNNQPQHF. The CDR3 coding sequence is TGTGCCAGCGGAAAGACAGGGCAAAACAATCAGCCCCAGCATTTT. The chain employs TRBV2 and TRBJ1-5, with 7 bases identical to TRBD1. CDR3 length: 15 amino acids. Germline loops: CDR1 SNHLY, CDR2 FYNNEI. V lost 8 bases, J lost 3 bases, and 10 bases stayed unmatched. Combining the CDR3 with reference TRBV2 and TRBJ1-5 gives the whole variable domain EPEVTQTPSHQVTQMGQEVILRCVPISNHLYFYWYRQILGQKVEFLVSFYNNEISEKSEIFDDQFSVERPDGSNFTLKIRSTKLEDSAMYFCASGKTGQNNQPQHFGDGTRLSIL.

The chain has TRBV2 and TRBJ1-4; 8 bases map to TRBD1. The CDR3 has 17 amino acids. With V trimmed by 6 bases and J by 7 bases, 16 bases remained unmatched. Germline CDR1 is SNHLY and CDR2 is FYNNEI. Written as DNA, the CDR3 is TGTGCCAGCAGCGCCGGGACAGGACCCAACTATGGTGAAAAACTGTTTTTT. Translating gives CASSAGTGPNYGEKLFF.

DNA of the CDR3: TGTGCCAGCAGCTCGGGACAGGGTTTCACCGGGGAGCTGTTTTTT. Translating it yields CASSSGQGFTGELFF. The gene calls are TRBV5-8 and TRBJ2-2; 9 bases agree with TRBD1. The CDR3 has 15 amino acids. V gave up 3 bases and J gave up 4 bases; unmatched junction bases: 4. Per the germline V gene, CDR1 is SGHTS and CDR2 is YDEGEE.

V gene TRBV6-2 or TRBV6-3 combines with J gene TRBJ2-3, with D tentatively TRBD2 (7 bases). The ends were cut back, 4 bases at V and 1 base at J, with 18 bases in the middle. Germline V gives CDR1 MNHEY, CDR2 SVGEGT. The CDR3 loop spans 17 amino acids. The CDR3 region is CASSSPSRGARTDTQYF. CDR3 nucleotide sequence: TGTGCCAGCAGTTCACCAAGCCGGGGGGCACGCACAGATACGCAGTATTTT.

This chain links TRBV29-1 with TRBJ2-1; D may correspond to TRBD1 or TRBD2 (5 bases each). With 7 bases removed from V and 4 bases from J, the gap between germline ends came to 14 bases. CDR1 and CDR2 (germline): SQVTM, ANQGSEA. The CDR3 spans 13 residues. The DNA of the CDR3 is TGCAGCGCCGGGACCGAGTCTTACAATGAGCAGTTCTTC. It encodes CSAGTESYNEQFF.

Here the CDR3 DNA reads TGTGCCACCAGCGGCTCGGACGGCTACGAGCAGTACTTC. Translation: CATSGSDGYEQYF. This chain links TRBV15 with TRBJ2-7, with D unclear. V shed 5 bases and J shed 3 bases, with 11 bases lying between them. The germline gives CDR1 LNHNV, CDR2 YYDKDF (reference sequence). The CDR3 loop spans 13 amino acids.

Points on this clone: The same CDR3 can be traced to other DNA sequences in this sample. The rearrangement joins TRBV5-1 to TRBJ2-5, with unresolved D. The V gene's germline CDR1 is SGHRS and CDR2 YFSETQ. With 0 bases removed from V and 5 bases from J, the gap between germline ends came to 5 bases. The CDR3 consists of 12 residues. The CDR3 loop is CASSLGAETQYF. CDR3 sequence (DNA): TGCGCCAGCAGCTTGGGGGCGGAGACCCAGTACTTC.

This clone has a single count. The genes are TRBV11-2 and TRBJ2-1, with D uncertain. V dropped 7 bases and J dropped 5 bases, with 9 bases sitting between them. The CDR3 is made up of 12 amino acids. CDR1 and CDR2 from the germline V gene are SGHAT and FQNNGV. CDR3 protein: CASTGRHNEQFF. CDR3 DNA: TGTGCCAGCACCGGAAGACACAATGAGCAGTTCTTC.

The J gene is TRBJ2-2, the V gene TRBV19; D might be TRBD2 (5 bases). The ends were cut back, 7 bases at V and 2 bases at J, with 14 bases in the middle. CDR3 length: 15 residues. Germline V CDR1 and CDR2: LNHDA, SQIVND (reference sequence). The DNA of the CDR3 is TGTGCCAGTACCGCCTTCGGGGTCAACACCGGGGAGCTGTTTTTT. Its translation is CASTAFGVNTGELFF.

The chain couples TRBV14 to TRBJ2-2; no clear D. The CDR3 runs 13 residues. Germline V gene sequence: CDR1 SGHDN, CDR2 FVKESK. Deletions cut 1 base from V and 8 bases from J, with 8 bases between. DNA of the CDR3: TGTGCCAGCAGCCAAGCGGTAATAGGGGAGCTGTTTTTT. It specifies CASSQAVIGELFF.